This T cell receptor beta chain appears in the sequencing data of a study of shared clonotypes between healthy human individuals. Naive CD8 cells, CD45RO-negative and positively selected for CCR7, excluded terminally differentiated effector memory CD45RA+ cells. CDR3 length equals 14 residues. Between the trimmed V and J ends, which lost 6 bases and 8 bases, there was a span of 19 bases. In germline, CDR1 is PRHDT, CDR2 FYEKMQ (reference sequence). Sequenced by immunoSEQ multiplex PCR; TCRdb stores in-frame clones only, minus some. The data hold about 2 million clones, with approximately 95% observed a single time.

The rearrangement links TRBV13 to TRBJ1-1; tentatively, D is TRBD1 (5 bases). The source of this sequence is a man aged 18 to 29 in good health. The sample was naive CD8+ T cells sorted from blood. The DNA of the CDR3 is TGTGCCAGCAGACCCATTGGGGCAGGGACCGAAGCTTTCTTT. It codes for CASRPIGAGTEAFF.